Presented here are 8 T cell receptor beta chains from one specimen sequenced in a study of T-cell reconstitution after alpha-beta-depleted transplantation in children. For TCRbeta, the library was prepared with unique molecular identifiers. In TCRdb, the PCR reads were re-called with MiXCR into one record per CDR3 protein. The sample yields some 440,000 distinct CDR3 sequences, 15% to 20% seen once. The input for sequencing was PBMCs, mostly from graft donor cells, taken 360 days after TCRalphabeta/CD19-depleted stem cell transplant. The receptors were gathered from a boy younger than two who had a stem cell transplant for Wiskott-Aldrich syndrome, so the T cells may come from the graft donor.

In its sample, this clonotype was seen a few times. The chain employs TRBV2 and TRBJ2-7; a possible D gene is TRBD1 (5 bases). Trimming stripped 7 bases from V and 2 bases from J, with 15 bases between. CDR1 and CDR2 (germline): SNHLY, FYNNEI. The CDR3 is 14 residues long. The CDR3 coding sequence is TGTGCCAGCATCTTACAGGCGATTACCTACGAGCAGTACTTC. Protein product: CASILQAITYEQYF.

This clonotype was seen a handful of times. The chain links TRBV7-9 to TRBJ2-5, with no clear D. Trimming pared 3 bases from V and 4 bases from J, leaving 6 bases between. Germline CDR1 SEHNR, CDR2 FQNEAQ (reference sequence). The CDR3 runs 12 residues. CDR3 residues: CASSFIVETQYF. The CDR3 nucleotides are TGTGCCAGCAGCTTTATTGTAGAGACCCAGTACTTC.

This clonotype was detected only a few times. This chain links TRBV27 with TRBJ2-7; D not resolved. In germline, CDR1 is MNHEY, CDR2 SMNVEV (reference sequence). The V end lost 6 bases, the J end lost 6 bases, and 18 bases lay between the germline ends. The CDR3 length is 14 residues. This chain's CDR3 is CASSYSALRPEQYF. CDR3 sequence (DNA): TGTGCCAGCAGCTACTCAGCTCTAAGGCCCGAGCAGTACTTC.

V and J are TRBV4-2 and TRBJ2-3; tentatively, D is TRBD2 (6 bases). V was shortened by 4 bases and J by 2 bases, with 10 bases between the two germline ends. The CDR3 has 14 residues. Germline V gene lookup returns CDR1 LGHNA and CDR2 YNFKEQ. The CDR3 is CASSRDSPTDTQYF. In DNA form, the CDR3 reads TGTGCCAGCAGCCGGGACTCTCCCACAGATACGCAGTATTTT.

The gene calls are TRBV6-5 and TRBJ2-4; tentatively, D is TRBD2 (7 bases). The CDR3 spans 16 residues. Trimming shortened V by 2 bases and J by 7 bases, and 18 bases separated the two germline ends. CDR1 and CDR2 (germline): MNHEY, SVGAGI. In DNA form, the CDR3 reads TGTGCCAGCAGTTACCTCCCCGGGGGGCGGAAGAACATTCAGTACTTC. Amino acids: CASSYLPGGRKNIQYF.

This clonotype has more than one count but fewer than ten. The rearrangement links TRBV7-2 to TRBJ2-1; D possibly corresponds to TRBD2 (6 bases). Trimming took 3 bases from V and 10 from J, leaving 10 bases between them. Germline loops: CDR1 SGHTA, CDR2 FQGNSA. The CDR3 length is 12 residues. The CDR3 coding sequence is TGTGCCAGCAGCTTGAGCGGGTACGAGCAGTTCTTC. Translating it yields CASSLSGYEQFF.

The J gene is TRBJ2-1, the V gene TRBV10-3; 10 nucleotides line up with TRBD2. The CDR3 sequence is 15 residues long. The V gene end was trimmed by 5 bases and the J gene end by 9 bases; junction bases not matched to a gene: 10. CDR1 is ENHRY and CDR2 is SYGVKD in the germline V gene. CDR3: CAISHSGRDSFEQFF. The CDR3 DNA is TGTGCCATCAGTCACAGCGGGAGGGATTCCTTTGAGCAGTTCTTC.

The sample holds a few counts of this clonotype. The V call is TRBV4-1, the J call TRBJ1-5; TRBD1 is a possible D gene (5 bases). The CDR3 covers 14 residues. Trimming shortened V by 2 bases and J by 11 bases, and 16 bases separated the two germline ends. Germline lookup yields CDR1 MGHRA and CDR2 YSYEKL. CDR3 DNA: TGCGCCAGCAGCCAAAGGAGGCAGGGAGAGTCCCAGCATTTT. It yields the protein CASSQRRQGESQHF.